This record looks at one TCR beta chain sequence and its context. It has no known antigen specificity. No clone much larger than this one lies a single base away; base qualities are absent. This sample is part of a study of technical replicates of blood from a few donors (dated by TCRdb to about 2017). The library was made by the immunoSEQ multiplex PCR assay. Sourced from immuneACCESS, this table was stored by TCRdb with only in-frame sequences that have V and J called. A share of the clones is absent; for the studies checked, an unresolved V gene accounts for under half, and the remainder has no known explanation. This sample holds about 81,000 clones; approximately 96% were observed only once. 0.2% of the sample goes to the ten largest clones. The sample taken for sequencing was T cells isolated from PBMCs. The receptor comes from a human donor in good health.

The CDR3 here reads CASSYSGGPINTGELFF. In nucleotide form, the sequence is TGTGCCAGCAGCTATAGCGGGGGGCCCATTAACACCGGGGAGCTGTTTTTT. The chain joins TRBV7-3 to TRBJ2-2; TRBD2 aligns with 10 central bases. The germline V gene yields SGHTA for CDR1 and FQGTGA for CDR2. The CDR3, cysteine through phenylalanine, is 17 amino acids long. Kept here is only the CDR3 DNA, which spans 51 bases and is read in frame from base 1. For this chain, trimming is 4 bases at the V end and 2 bases at the J end, and the number of junction bases without a gene match is 7.